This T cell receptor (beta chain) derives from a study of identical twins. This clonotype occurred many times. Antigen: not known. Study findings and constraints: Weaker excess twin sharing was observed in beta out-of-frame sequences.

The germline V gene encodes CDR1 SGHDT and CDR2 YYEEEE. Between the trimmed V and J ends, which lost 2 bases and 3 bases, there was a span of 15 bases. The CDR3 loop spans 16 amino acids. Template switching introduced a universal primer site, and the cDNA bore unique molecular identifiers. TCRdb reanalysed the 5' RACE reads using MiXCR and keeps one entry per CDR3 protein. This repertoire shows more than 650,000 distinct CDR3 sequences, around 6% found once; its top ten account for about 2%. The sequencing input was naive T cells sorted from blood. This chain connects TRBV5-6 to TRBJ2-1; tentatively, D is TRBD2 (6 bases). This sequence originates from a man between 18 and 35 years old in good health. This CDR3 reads CASSLDRDFLYNEQFF. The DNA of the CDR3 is TGTGCCAGCAGCTTAGACCGGGACTTCCTCTACAATGAGCAGTTCTTC.